A single sample is the source of the 23 T cell receptor beta chains below, sequenced in a study of OX40 agonist ivuxolimab in advanced cancers. Libraries were prepared by immunoSEQ multiplex PCR; TCRdb keeps only in-frame clonotypes and omits some of them. The data contain some 70,000 clones, around 83% of them singletons. The material was CD4+ or CD8+ T cells sorted from blood, obtained in a trial of the OX40 agonist ivuxolimab. These receptors were collected from an adult with an advanced solid tumor such as melanoma, head and neck, liver or kidney cancer.

The chain has TRBV6-6 and TRBJ1-6, with D unclear. Germline CDR1 reads MNHNY; CDR2 reads SVGAGI (reference sequence). The length of the CDR3 is 15 residues. V gave up 7 bases and J gave up 2 bases, with 12 bases separating them. Here the CDR3 DNA reads TGTGCCAGCACTGACGGAGTTCCCTATAATTCACCCCTCCACTTT. This codes for CASTDGVPYNSPLHF.

The V gene is TRBV4-2, the J gene TRBJ2-4; 8 positions match TRBD2. V gave up 0 bases and J gave up 1 base; unmatched junction bases: 8. CDR1 and CDR2 (germline): LGHNA, YNFKEQ. The CDR3 consists of 18 residues. The CDR3 protein is CASSQDGGGREAKNIQYF. CDR3 bases: TGTGCCAGCAGCCAAGATGGCGGGGGGCGCGAGGCCAAAAACATTCAGTACTTC.

The J gene is TRBJ1-3, the V gene TRBV6-6; D gene unclear. Per the germline V gene, CDR1 is MNHNY and CDR2 is SVGAGI (reference sequence). With 0 bases removed from V and 8 bases from J, the gap between germline ends came to 5 bases. CDR3 length equals 12 residues. The CDR3 coding sequence is TGTGCCAGCAGTTACTCGGGAGACACCATATATTTT. It is translated as CASSYSGDTIYF.

The genes are TRBV5-1 and TRBJ1-2; TRBD1 is a possible D gene (6 bases). The CDR3 has 15 amino acids. With 3 bases removed from V and 1 base from J, the gap between germline ends came to 13 bases. Germline V CDR1 and CDR2: SGHRS, YFSETQ. The CDR3 reads CASSSTLGGNYGYTF. CDR3 DNA sequence: TGCGCCAGCAGCTCGACCCTAGGGGGTAACTATGGCTACACCTTC. Together with reference TRBV5-1 and TRBJ1-2, the CDR3 gives the full variable domain: KAGVTQTPRYLIKTRGQQVTLSCSPISGHRSVSWYQQTPGQGLQFLFEYFSETQRNKGNFPGRFSGRQFSNSRSEMNVSTLELGDSALYLCASSSTLGGNYGYTFGSGTRLTVV.

The chain employs TRBV9 and TRBJ1-1, with D tentatively TRBD1 (5 bases). The CDR3 length is 16 residues. CDR1 and CDR2 (germline): SGDLS, YYNGEE. The V and J ends lost 1 base and 1 base respectively, with 14 bases between them. The DNA for the CDR3 is TGTGCCAGCAGCGTATCTCCGGGAGGGGCGAACACTGAAGCTTTCTTT. Translating gives CASSVSPGGANTEAFF.

In nucleotides, the CDR3 is TGTGCCAGCAGTGCGGGCTCTGGAAACACCATATATTTT. Its translation is CASSAGSGNTIYF. The chain uses TRBV6-1 and TRBJ1-3, with unresolved D. The V gene's germline CDR1 is MNHNS and CDR2 SASEGT. V was cut by 4 bases and J by 0 bases, with 4 bases left in between. The CDR3 is 13 residues long.

In its sample, this clone was seen a few times. V gene TRBV6-6 combines with J gene TRBJ2-7, with TRBD1 matching over 10 bases. Trimming cost V 1 base and J 5 bases; bases outside gene matches: 5. Germline V gene lookup returns CDR1 MNHNY and CDR2 SVGAGI (reference sequence). This CDR3 comprises 15 residues. The CDR3 nucleotides are TGTGCCAGCAGTTACTACCCGGGACAGGGGAACGAGCAGTACTTC. It yields the protein CASSYYPGQGNEQYF.

This chain joins TRBV28 and TRBJ1-3, with a possible D match to TRBD1 (6 bases). Per germline, CDR1 MDHEN and CDR2 SYDVKM. V gave up 4 bases and J gave up 3 bases, with 16 bases separating them. CDR3 length: 16 residues. CDR3 in amino acids: CASSCPWGAGGNTIYF. The DNA of the CDR3 is TGTGCCAGCAGTTGCCCATGGGGGGCGGGTGGAAACACCATATATTTT.

Regarding this clone: One end of the junction is discordant with germline, which a read error may explain. The V call is TRBV19, the J call TRBJ2-2; D may correspond to TRBD1 or TRBD2 (5 bases each). Germline V gene sequence: CDR1 LNHDA, CDR2 SQIVND (reference sequence). The CDR3 is made up of 20 amino acids. CDR3 sequence: CASSIGPGGHLNREHRGAVF. The DNA for the CDR3 is TGTGCCAGTAGTATTGGACCGGGCGGACATCTAAACCGCGAACACCGGGGAGCTGTTTTT.

This clone occurred a few times. V gene TRBV7-7 combines with J gene TRBJ2-3; TRBD2 aligns across 7 bases. Germline lookup yields CDR1 SSHAT and CDR2 FNYEAQ (reference sequence). The CDR3 has 15 amino acids. Unmatched junction bases numbered 6, after V lost 6 bases and J lost 0 bases. The CDR3 is CASSQGSGSTDTQYF. The DNA for the CDR3 is TGTGCCAGCAGTCAAGGTAGCGGGAGCACAGATACGCAGTATTTT.

The chain joins TRBV6-5 to TRBJ1-1; tentatively, D is TRBD1 (5 bases). Germline assignment: CDR1 MNHEY and CDR2 SVGAGI. The CDR3 totals 13 residues. V lost 5 bases to trimming and J lost 4 bases, with 11 bases between them. DNA for the CDR3: TGTGCCAGCAGTGGCGGGGGGGGCACTGAAGCTTTCTTT. Its protein is CASSGGGGTEAFF.

V usage is TRBV28 and J usage is TRBJ1-5; D perhaps matches TRBD1 (5 bases). The V gene's germline CDR1 is MDHEN and CDR2 SYDVKM. The V end lost 6 bases, the J end lost 7 bases, and 16 bases lay between the germline ends. The length of the CDR3 is 14 residues. The CDR3 DNA reads TGTGCCAGCAGACTACCTGTTGGGGGGCAGCCCCAGCATTTT. As protein: CASRLPVGGQPQHF.

The chain links TRBV6-1 to TRBJ2-1; D is ambiguous. Trimming removed 1 base at V and 5 bases at J, with 6 bases between. The germline V gene has CDR1 MNHNS and CDR2 SASEGT. The CDR3 extends over 13 amino acids. CDR3 amino acids: CASSEVPDNEQFF. The CDR3 DNA reads as TGTGCCAGCAGTGAAGTGCCCGACAATGAGCAGTTCTTC.

V usage is TRBV5-8 and J usage is TRBJ2-7, with D possibly being TRBD1 (6 bases). Germline assignment: CDR1 SGHTS and CDR2 YDEGEE. CDR3 length: 15 residues. Trimming removed 5 bases at V and 1 base at J, with 16 bases between. DNA of the CDR3: TGTGCCAGCAGTTCGGACAGCATAACGTCCTACGAGCAGTACTTC. Its protein product is CASSSDSITSYEQYF.

V usage is TRBV5-6 and J usage is TRBJ2-7; the D gene is possibly TRBD1 (6 bases). The germline V gene has CDR1 SGHDT and CDR2 YYEEEE. The length of the CDR3 is 14 residues. Trimming cost V 4 bases and J 3 bases, with 14 bases left between them. This CDR3 reads CASSPDRADYEQYF. The CDR3 nucleotides are TGTGCCAGCAGCCCGGACAGAGCCGACTACGAGCAGTACTTC.

This clone was counted once. The chain uses TRBV6-1 and TRBJ1-2, with D perhaps TRBD1 (5 bases). CDR3 length: 15 residues. Deletions cut 3 bases from V and 7 bases from J, with 18 bases between. CDR1 is MNHNS and CDR2 is SASEGT in the germline V gene. The DNA of the CDR3 is TGTGCCAGCAGTGATATTAACCGCGGGGCGCGTGGCTACACCTTC. This codes for CASSDINRGARGYTF.

V and J are TRBV6-5 and TRBJ2-2; D is unclear. V lost 6 bases to trimming and J lost 5 bases, with 13 bases between them. The CDR3 consists of 14 residues. The V gene's germline CDR1 is MNHEY and CDR2 SVGAGI. For the CDR3, the DNA is TGTGCCAGCAGCCCCCGAAGGGATACCGGGGAGCTGTTTTTT. Protein: CASSPRRDTGELFF.

J is TRBJ1-5 and V is TRBV6-1; D is unclear. The germline V gene has CDR1 MNHNS and CDR2 SASEGT. V gave up 3 bases and J gave up 4 bases, with 10 bases separating them. This CDR3 region has 14 residues. DNA of the CDR3: TGTGCCAGCAGTGACAATCTGGCGAATCAGCCCCAGCATTTT. It codes for CASSDNLANQPQHF.

DNA of the CDR3: TGTGCCAGCAGCTTGGCCCGGGGATCAAACACTGAAGCTTTCTTT. It codes for CASSLARGSNTEAFF. This chain connects TRBV5-4 to TRBJ1-1; the D is unclear. Germline-derived CDR1 and CDR2 are SGHNT and YYREEE (reference sequence). CDR3 length: 15 residues. The V end was cut by 0 bases, the J end by 2 bases, with 11 bases between.

The chain has TRBV5-6 and TRBJ2-6, with D maybe TRBD1 (5 bases). The V gene lost 4 bases and the J gene lost 3 bases, with 8 bases spanning the gap. This CDR3 comprises 14 residues. Germline assignment: CDR1 SGHDT and CDR2 YYEEEE. CDR3 coding DNA: TGTGCCAGCAGCCCAGGGTTTGGGGCCAACGTCCTGACTTTC. Residues: CASSPGFGANVLTF.

The chain combines TRBV5-6 with TRBJ1-6; D is unresolved. Trimming stripped 1 base from V and 3 bases from J, with 8 bases between. The CDR3 totals 15 residues. The germline CDR1 and CDR2 sequences are SGHDT and YYEEEE. CDR3 DNA sequence: TGTGCCAGCAGCTTGAACAGCCTCTATAATTCACCCCTCCACTTT. Its translation is CASSLNSLYNSPLHF.

The gene calls are TRBV7-9 and TRBJ2-7; TRBD1 or TRBD2 may be the D gene (5 bases each). CDR1 SEHNR and CDR2 FQNEAQ come from the germline V gene (reference sequence). CDR3 length: 14 residues. The ends were cut back, 5 bases at V and 0 bases at J, with 11 bases in the middle. The CDR3 loop is CASSEAGSSYEQYF. In DNA form, the CDR3 reads TGTGCCAGCAGCGAGGCAGGGAGCTCCTACGAGCAGTACTTC.

The CDR3 sequence: CATSNLGGGGGWTQYF. CDR3 bases: TGTGCCACCAGTAACTTAGGGGGAGGGGGTGGCTGGACCCAGTACTTC. The chain employs TRBV15 and TRBJ2-5; D might be TRBD2 (7 bases). Trimming shortened V by 6 bases and J by 7 bases, and 24 bases separated the two germline ends. The CDR3 covers 16 residues. Germline V gene sequence: CDR1 LNHNV, CDR2 YYDKDF (reference sequence).